The TCR beta chain under discussion was sequenced for a study of T cell clonotyping in hematopoietic cell transplantation. Time point indicated: recipient sample about 28 days before transplant, after cytoreduction. Blood collection times were about day -28 and days 30, 100, 180 posttransplant. TCRdb's table, derived via immunoSEQ multiplex PCR, lists solely in-frame clones and lacks some. The table has roughly 49,000 clones, more than 75% seen once; the top ten hold around 5.5%. Germline assignment: CDR1 GTSNPN and CDR2 SVGIG (reference sequence). The V gene end was trimmed by 5 bases and the J gene end by 0 bases; junction bases not matched to a gene: 7. This CDR3 region has 17 residues.

Source: peripheral blood mononuclear cells, taken before stem cell transplant. The receptor's source is a man aged 55-75 years with biphenotypic leukemia. Some clones in this sample may be carry-over from other donors' samples. The rearrangement links TRBV30 to TRBJ2-6; 10 bases match TRBD2. The CDR3 loop reads CAWARLAGLSGANVLTF. The DNA of the CDR3 is TGTGCCTGGGCACGACTAGCGGGCCTCTCTGGGGCCAACGTCCTGACTTTC.